The 16 T cell receptor beta chains given below trace back to one sample, sequenced in a study of blood T cell repertoires in COVID-19. Data came from immunoSEQ multiplex PCR; TCRdb stores just in-frame clones and leaves some out. The sample holds about 210,000 clones, approximately 87% seen once. The sequenced material came from peripheral blood. The receptors stem from a woman between 70 and 85 years old with acute or convalescent COVID-19.

This chain uses TRBV9 with TRBJ2-5; D remains ambiguous. The germline gives CDR1 SGDLS, CDR2 YYNGEE. This CDR3 has 16 amino acids. V dropped 0 bases and J dropped 2 bases, with 14 bases sitting between them. CDR3 sequence reads: CASSVADRSGQETQYF. The CDR3 nucleotides are TGTGCCAGCAGCGTAGCCGATAGGAGTGGGCAAGAGACCCAGTACTTC.

This chain uses TRBV6-1 with TRBJ1-5; D not resolved. This CDR3 has 13 residues. Germline V gene data show CDR1 as MNHNS and CDR2 as SASEGT. V lost 3 bases and J 0 bases, leaving 3 bases between the germline ends. CDR3 sequence: CASSDYSNQPQHF. CDR3 bases: TGTGCCAGCAGTGATTATAGCAATCAGCCCCAGCATTTT.

The CDR3 bases are TGTGCCAGCAGCGACCTCAGGGATTCTAGCACAGATACGCAGTATTTT. Its translation: CASSDLRDSSTDTQYF. The V gene is TRBV5-5, the J gene TRBJ2-3; D might be TRBD1 (5 bases). The ends were cut back, 4 bases at V and 0 bases at J, with 15 bases in the middle. Germline CDR1 is SGHKS and CDR2 is YYEKEE (reference sequence). This CDR3 spans 16 amino acids.

The V and J genes are TRBV19 and TRBJ1-5, with a weak D call TRBD1 (6 bases). The V end was cut by 3 bases, the J end by 2 bases, with 14 bases between. This CDR3 has 16 residues. From germline, CDR1 is LNHDA and CDR2 SQIVND (reference sequence). The DNA of the CDR3 is TGTGCCAGTAGTATGGCAGGGGCTGGGCGCAATCAGCCCCAGCATTTT. It translates to CASSMAGAGRNQPQHF.

V is TRBV12-3 or TRBV12-4 and J is TRBJ1-2, with D perhaps TRBD1 (5 bases). This CDR3 contains 13 residues. V lost 3 bases and J lost 8, with 13 bases in between. DNA of the CDR3: TGTGCCAGCAGTTTCAGGCAGGGTTTCGGCTACACCTTC. It translates to CASSFRQGFGYTF.

The chain employs TRBV27 and TRBJ2-2; D not resolved. From germline, CDR1 is MNHEY and CDR2 SMNVEV (reference sequence). The V and J ends lost 7 bases and 2 bases respectively, with 8 bases between them. The CDR3 is made up of 13 amino acids. The DNA of the CDR3 is TGTGCCAGCAAGTGGAGTAACACCGGGGAGCTGTTTTTT. This codes for CASKWSNTGELFF.

A single count supports this clone. The CDR3, as DNA: TGTGCCAGCAGCTTGGTAGCGGGAGTTATTGAACAGGGTGGGGAGCTGTTTTTT. Amino acid sequence: CASSLVAGVIEQGGELFF. The J gene is TRBJ2-2, the V gene TRBV5-4; 9 bases line up with TRBD2. Germline assignment: CDR1 SGHNT and CDR2 YYREEE (reference sequence). The CDR3 length is 18 residues. The V and J ends lost 0 bases and 8 bases, in that order; junction bases with no gene match: 14.

The chain employs TRBV2 and TRBJ1-4; weak D call: TRBD1 (6 bases). The CDR3 length is 13 residues. Germline CDR1 and CDR2: SNHLY and FYNNEI. The germline V and J ends were trimmed by 8 bases and 3 bases, with 10 bases remaining between them. The CDR3 sequence: CASGGQSNEKLFF. The DNA of the CDR3 is TGTGCCAGCGGTGGACAGTCTAATGAAAAACTGTTTTTT.

This chain links TRBV7-9 with TRBJ1-1; no reliable D call. The CDR3 length is 14 residues. Germline CDR1 SEHNR, CDR2 FQNEAQ (reference sequence). V lost 5 bases, J lost 0 bases, and 10 bases lay in between. CDR3 protein: CASSDGGLNTEAFF. CDR3 sequence (DNA): TGTGCCAGCAGCGATGGAGGGTTGAACACTGAAGCTTTCTTT. Supplemented by reference TRBV7-9 and TRBJ1-1, the full variable domain reads DTGVSQNPRHKITKRGQNVTFRCDPISEHNRLYWYRQTLGQGPEFLTYFQNEAQLEKSRLLSDRFSAERPKGSFSTLEIQRTEQGDSAMYLCASSDGGLNTEAFFGQGTRLTVV.

The V call is TRBV5-6, the J call TRBJ2-1, with 8 positions matching TRBD2. CDR3 length: 14 amino acids. With V trimmed by 4 bases and J by 13 bases, 13 bases remained unmatched. The V gene's germline CDR1 is SGHDT and CDR2 YYEEEE. DNA for the CDR3: TGTGCCAGCAGCGGGAAGGGGCCGACTAGCGAACAGTTCTTC. This sequence encodes CASSGKGPTSEQFF.

The chain couples TRBV19 to TRBJ1-2; 7 nucleotides align to TRBD1. Germline CDR1 is LNHDA and CDR2 is SQIVND (reference sequence). The CDR3 runs to 15 residues. J lost 1 base, V lost 3 bases, and 5 bases had no gene match. Here the CDR3 DNA reads TGTGCCAGTAGTATCGAGGCAGGGGGTAACTATGGCTACACCTTC. Amino acids: CASSIEAGGNYGYTF.

This sequence joins TRBV19 and TRBJ2-7, with TRBD2 matching over 7 bases. V lost 3 bases to trimming and J lost 2 bases; unmatched junction nucleotides: 10. There are 16 residues in the CDR3. The germline CDR1 and CDR2 sequences are LNHDA and SQIVND (reference sequence). CDR3 loop: CASSIGRAGDAYEQYF. The CDR3 bases are TGTGCCAGTAGTATTGGGAGGGCAGGAGACGCCTACGAGCAGTACTTC.

The chain joins TRBV12-5 to TRBJ2-1; tentatively, D is TRBD2 (6 bases). Trimming removed 11 bases at V and 1 base at J, with 12 bases between. The CDR3 loop spans 13 amino acids. Looked up from germline, CDR1 is LGHNT and CDR2 is FRNRAP. The CDR3 DNA sequence: TGTGCTGCGGGCGGGGTGTCCTACAATGAGCAGTTCTTC. The encoded protein is CAAGGVSYNEQFF.

This chain uses TRBV6-2 or TRBV6-3 with TRBJ1-5, with TRBD1 matching 7 bases. The CDR3 totals 17 residues. The germline V gene has CDR1 MNHEY and CDR2 SVGEGT. After removal of 7 bases from V and 0 bases from J, the junction contained 12 bases not matched to a gene. The CDR3 is CASTPRGTAYSNQPQHF. The CDR3 DNA reads as TGTGCCAGCACCCCACGCGGGACAGCTTATAGCAATCAGCCCCAGCATTTT.

The chain links TRBV6-5 to TRBJ1-3, with D tentatively TRBD1 (5 bases). The germline CDR1 and CDR2 sequences are MNHEY and SVGAGI. The CDR3 has 15 residues. Trimming stripped 7 bases from V and 0 bases from J, with 13 bases between. CDR3 protein: CASIRTRNSGNTIYF. The CDR3 nucleotides read TGTGCCAGCATTCGGACAAGAAACTCTGGAAACACCATATATTTT.

This chain links TRBV3-1 (or the pseudogene TRBV3-2) with TRBJ1-1; D uncertain. CDR1 is LGHDT, CDR2 YNNKEL, per germline (reference sequence). Between the trimmed V and J ends, which lost 0 bases and 5 bases, there was a span of 10 bases. The CDR3 runs to 14 residues. DNA for the CDR3: TGTGCCAGCAGCCAAGAGGAGGGTCGGACTGAAGCTTTCTTT. It codes for CASSQEEGRTEAFF.